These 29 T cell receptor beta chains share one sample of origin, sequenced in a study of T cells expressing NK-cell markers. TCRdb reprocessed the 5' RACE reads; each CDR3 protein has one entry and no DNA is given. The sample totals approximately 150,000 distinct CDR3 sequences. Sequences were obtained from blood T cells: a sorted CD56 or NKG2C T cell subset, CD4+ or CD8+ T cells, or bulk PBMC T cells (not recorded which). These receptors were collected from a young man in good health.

This CDR3 reads CASSQNSPSITDTQYF. The genes are TRBV5-1 and TRBJ2-3. Germline CDR1 is SGHRS and CDR2 is YFSETQ. This CDR3 contains 16 residues.

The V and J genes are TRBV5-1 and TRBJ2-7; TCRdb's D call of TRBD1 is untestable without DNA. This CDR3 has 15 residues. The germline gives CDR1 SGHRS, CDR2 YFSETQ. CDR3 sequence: CASSEDRDKVYEQYF.

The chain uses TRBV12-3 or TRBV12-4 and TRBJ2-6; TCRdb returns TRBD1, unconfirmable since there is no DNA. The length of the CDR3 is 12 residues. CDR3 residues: CASGAGANVLTF.

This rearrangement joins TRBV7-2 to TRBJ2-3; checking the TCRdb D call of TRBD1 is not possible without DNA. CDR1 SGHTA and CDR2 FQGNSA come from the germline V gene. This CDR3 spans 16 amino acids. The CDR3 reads CASSLASGRSTDTQYF.

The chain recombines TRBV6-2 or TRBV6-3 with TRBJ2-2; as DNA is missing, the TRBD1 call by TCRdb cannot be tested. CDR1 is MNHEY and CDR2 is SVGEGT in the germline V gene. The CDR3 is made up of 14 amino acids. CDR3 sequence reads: CASSDRGNTGELFF.

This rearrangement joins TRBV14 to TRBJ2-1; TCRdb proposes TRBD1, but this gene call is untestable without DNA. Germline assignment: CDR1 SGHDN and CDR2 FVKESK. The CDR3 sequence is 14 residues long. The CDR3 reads CASSQVGGVHEQFF.

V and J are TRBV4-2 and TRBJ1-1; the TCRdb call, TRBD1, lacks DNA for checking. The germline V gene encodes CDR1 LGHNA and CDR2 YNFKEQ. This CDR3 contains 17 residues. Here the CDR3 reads CASSQDRKQPDSYEAFF.

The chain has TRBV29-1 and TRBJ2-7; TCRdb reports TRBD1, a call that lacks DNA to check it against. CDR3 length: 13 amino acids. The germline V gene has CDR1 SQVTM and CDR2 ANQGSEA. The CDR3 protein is CSVCTGDTYEQYF.

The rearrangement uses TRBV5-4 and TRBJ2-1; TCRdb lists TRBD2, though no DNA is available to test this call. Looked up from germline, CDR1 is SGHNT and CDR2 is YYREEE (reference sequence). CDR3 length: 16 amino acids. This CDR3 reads CASSLETSGSGNEQFF. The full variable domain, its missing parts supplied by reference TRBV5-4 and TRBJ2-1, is ETGVTQSPTHLIKTRGQQVTLRCSSQSGHNTVSWYQQALGQGPQFIFQYYREEENGRGNFPPRFSGLQFPNYSSELNVNALELDDSALYLCASSLETSGSGNEQFFGPGTRLTVL.

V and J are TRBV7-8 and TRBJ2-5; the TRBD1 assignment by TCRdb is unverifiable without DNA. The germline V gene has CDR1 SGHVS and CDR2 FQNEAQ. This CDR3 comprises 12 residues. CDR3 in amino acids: CASSSRGLGPYF.

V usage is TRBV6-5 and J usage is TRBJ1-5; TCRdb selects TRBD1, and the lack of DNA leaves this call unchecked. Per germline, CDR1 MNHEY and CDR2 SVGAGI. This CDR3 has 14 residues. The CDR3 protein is CASSYTGSNQPQHF.

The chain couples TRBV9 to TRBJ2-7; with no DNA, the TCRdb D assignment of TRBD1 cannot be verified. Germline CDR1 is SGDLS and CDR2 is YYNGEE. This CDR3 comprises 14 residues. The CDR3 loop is CASSVGQGYGEQYF.

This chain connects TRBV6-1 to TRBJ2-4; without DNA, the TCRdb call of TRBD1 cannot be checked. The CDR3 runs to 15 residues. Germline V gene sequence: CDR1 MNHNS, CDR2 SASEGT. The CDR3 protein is CASSRPTGDQNIQYF.

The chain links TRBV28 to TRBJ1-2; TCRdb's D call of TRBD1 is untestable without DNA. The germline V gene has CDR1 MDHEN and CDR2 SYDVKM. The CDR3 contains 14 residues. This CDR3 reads CASELPGSRNGYTF.

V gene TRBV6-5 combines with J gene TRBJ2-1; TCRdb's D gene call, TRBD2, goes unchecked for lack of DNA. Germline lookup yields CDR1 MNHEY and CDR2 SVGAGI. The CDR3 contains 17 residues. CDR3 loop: CASSYSLASGRVNEQFF.

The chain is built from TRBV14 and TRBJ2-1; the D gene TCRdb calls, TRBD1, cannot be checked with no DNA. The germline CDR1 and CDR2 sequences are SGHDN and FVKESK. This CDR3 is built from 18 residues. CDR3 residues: CASSQGQQGARYYNEQFF.

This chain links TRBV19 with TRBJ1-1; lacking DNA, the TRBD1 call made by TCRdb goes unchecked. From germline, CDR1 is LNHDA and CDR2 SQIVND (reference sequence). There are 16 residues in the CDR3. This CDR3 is CASRTKPGQGAPEAFF.

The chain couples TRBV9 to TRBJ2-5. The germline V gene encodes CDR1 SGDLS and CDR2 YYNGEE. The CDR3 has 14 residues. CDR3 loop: CASSVALREETQYF. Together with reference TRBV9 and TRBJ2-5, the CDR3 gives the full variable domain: DSGVTQTPKHLITATGQRVTLRCSPRSGDLSVYWYQQSLDQGLQFLIQYYNGEERAKGNILERFSAQQFPDLHSELNLSSLELGDSALYFCASSVALREETQYFGPGTRLLVL.

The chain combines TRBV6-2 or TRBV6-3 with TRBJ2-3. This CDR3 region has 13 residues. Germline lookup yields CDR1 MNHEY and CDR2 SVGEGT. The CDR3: CASSYSSTDTQYF.

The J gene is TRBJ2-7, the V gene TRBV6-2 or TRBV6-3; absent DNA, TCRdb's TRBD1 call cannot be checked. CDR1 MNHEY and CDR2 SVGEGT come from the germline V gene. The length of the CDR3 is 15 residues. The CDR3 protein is CASSYQDGGLDEQYF.

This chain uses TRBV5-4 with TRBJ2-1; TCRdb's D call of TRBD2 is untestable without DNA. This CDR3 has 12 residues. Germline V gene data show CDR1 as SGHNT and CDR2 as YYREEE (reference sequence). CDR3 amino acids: CASSTGLAEQFF.

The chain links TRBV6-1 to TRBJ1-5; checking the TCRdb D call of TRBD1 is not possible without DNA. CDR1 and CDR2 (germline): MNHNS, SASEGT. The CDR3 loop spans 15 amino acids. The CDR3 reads CASSELGQVNQPQHF.

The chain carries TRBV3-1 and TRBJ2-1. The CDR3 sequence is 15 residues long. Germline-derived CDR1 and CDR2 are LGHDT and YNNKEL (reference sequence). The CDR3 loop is CASSQDHSSYNEQFF.

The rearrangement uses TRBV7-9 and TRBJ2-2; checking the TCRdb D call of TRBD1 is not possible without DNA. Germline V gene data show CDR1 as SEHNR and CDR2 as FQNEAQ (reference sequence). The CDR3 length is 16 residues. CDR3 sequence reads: CASSTWGARDTGELFF.

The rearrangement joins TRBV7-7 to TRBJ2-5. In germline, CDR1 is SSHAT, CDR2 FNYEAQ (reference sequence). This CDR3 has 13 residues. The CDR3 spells CASSSDGLETQYF.

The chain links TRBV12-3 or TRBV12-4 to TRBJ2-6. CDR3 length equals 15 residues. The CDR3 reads CASSSAVSGANVLTF.

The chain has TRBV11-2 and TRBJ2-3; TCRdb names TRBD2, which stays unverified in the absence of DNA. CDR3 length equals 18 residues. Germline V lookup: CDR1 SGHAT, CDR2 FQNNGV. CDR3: CASSYVPGLAGNGDTQYF.

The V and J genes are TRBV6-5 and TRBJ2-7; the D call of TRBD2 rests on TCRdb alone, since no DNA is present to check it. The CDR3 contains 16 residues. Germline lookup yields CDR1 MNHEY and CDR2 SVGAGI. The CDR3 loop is CASSYYGSGRAYEQYF.

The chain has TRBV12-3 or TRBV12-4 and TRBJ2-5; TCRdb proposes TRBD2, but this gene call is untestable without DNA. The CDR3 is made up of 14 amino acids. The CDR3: CASSTSGVGGTQYF.